The next 27 T cell receptor beta chains were all read from a single sample in a study of molecular identifiers for immune sequencing clone quantification. One entry per CDR3 protein, called by TCRdb with MiXCR from the PCR reads. The data show around 320,000 distinct CDR3 sequences, with roughly 24% seen just once and 0.65% to 0.95% held by the top ten. Sequenced input: naive CD8+ T cells from blood, with Jurkat cell RNA spiked in. The subset here: FACS-sorted CD8+CD4-CCR7+CD45RA+ naive T cells. All receptors derive from a human donor in good health. Some libraries in this study had Jurkat cell RNA spiked in.

In its sample, this clonotype was seen many times. The chain has TRBV5-6 and TRBJ2-7; either TRBD1 or TRBD2 may fit D (6 bases each). V lost 2 bases, J lost 2 bases, and 11 bases lay in between. Looked up from germline, CDR1 is SGHDT and CDR2 is YYEEEE. The CDR3 totals 14 residues. The CDR3 loop reads CASSFGGPTYEQYF. Written as DNA, the CDR3 is TGTGCCAGCAGCTTTGGGGGGCCGACCTACGAGCAGTACTTC.

To note about this clonotype: Being one base from a much bigger clone, this may be a read error. The V call is TRBV7-9, the J call TRBJ1-2; no clear D gene. Trimming removed 4 bases at V and 3 bases at J, with 15 bases between. This CDR3 comprises 15 residues. From germline, CDR1 is SEHNR and CDR2 FQNEAQ (reference sequence). This chain's CDR3 is CASSYIYPLDYGYTF. CDR3 DNA: TGTGCCAGCAGCTACATATATCCATTAGACTATGGCTACACCTTC.

The chain employs TRBV6-5 and TRBJ1-5; D gene ambiguous. CDR3 size: 15 residues. Trimming pared 0 bases from V and 6 bases from J, leaving 12 bases between. The germline V gene has CDR1 MNHEY and CDR2 SVGAGI. The DNA of the CDR3 is TGTGCCAGCAGTTACTCGTCCGGGTTTGCTCAGCCCCAGCATTTT. Protein product: CASSYSSGFAQPQHF.

This clonotype was seen once. Just one base apart from a much larger clone, this may be a read error. This chain joins TRBV4-1 and TRBJ2-7, with a weak D call TRBD1 (5 bases). Germline CDR1 and CDR2: MGHRA and YSYEKL. The CDR3 contains 14 residues. The CDR3 spells CASSQVTEAYEQCF. The DNA for the CDR3 is TGCGCCAGCAGCCAAGTGACAGAGGCCTACGAGCAGTGCTTC.

Note on this clonotype: A clone one base away is much larger, so this may be a read error. V usage is TRBV15 and J usage is TRBJ2-2; TRBD1 or TRBD2 may be the D gene (5 bases each). Germline V lookup: CDR1 LNHNV, CDR2 YYDKDF (reference sequence). This CDR3 is built from 15 residues. V lost 6 bases, J lost 3 bases, and 14 bases lay in between. CDR3 nucleotides: TGTGCCACCAGGGCGGGCAGGGATGACACCGGGGAGCTGTTTTTT. It codes for CATRAGRDDTGELFF. Supplemented by reference TRBV15 and TRBJ2-2, the full variable domain reads DAMVIQNPRYQVTQFGKPVTLSCSQTLNHNVMYWYQQKSSQAPKLLFHYYDKDFNNEADTPDNFQSRRPNTSFCFLDIRSPGLGDTAMYLCATRAGRDDTGELFFGEGSRLTVL.

A few counts support this clonotype. The chain combines TRBV19 with TRBJ2-7; D remains ambiguous. The CDR3 has 13 amino acids. V lost 4 bases and J lost 6, with 13 bases in between. The germline V gene encodes CDR1 LNHDA and CDR2 SQIVND (reference sequence). The chain's CDR3 is CASSTTVGTEQYF. CDR3 DNA sequence: TGTGCCAGTAGTACCACAGTCGGTACCGAGCAGTACTTC.

Note on this clonotype: Since a much larger clone is just one base distant, this may be a read error. This chain links TRBV28 with TRBJ2-5; TRBD1 matches 9 bases. Germline lookup yields CDR1 MDHEN and CDR2 SYDVKM. This CDR3 has 14 amino acids. CDR3 sequence: CASSPTGGREAQYF. The CDR3 nucleotides read TGTGCCAGCAGTCCGACAGGGGGACGAGAGGCCCAGTACTTC. The full variable domain, rest sourced from reference TRBV28 and TRBJ2-5, is DVKVTQSSRYLVKRTGEKVFLECVQDMDHENMFWYRQDPGLGLRLIYFSYDVKMKEKGDIPEGYSVSREKKERFSLILESASTNQTSMYLCASSPTGGREAQYFGPGTRLLVL.

This clonotype was seen ten or more times. The rearrangement joins TRBV4-2 to TRBJ2-3, with D unresolved. Per the germline V gene, CDR1 is LGHNA and CDR2 is YNFKEQ. V was shortened by 2 bases and J by 6 bases, with 6 bases between the two germline ends. CDR3 length: 12 residues. The CDR3 is CASSQFSDTQYF. The CDR3 DNA is TGTGCCAGCAGCCAATTTAGTGATACGCAGTATTTT.

This clonotype was recorded many times. The V call is TRBV2, the J call TRBJ2-3; a weak D match, TRBD2 (7 bases). Trimming removed 8 bases from V and 6 bases from J, with 21 bases in between. The CDR3 is made up of 15 amino acids. Germline CDR1 is SNHLY and CDR2 is FYNNEI. The CDR3 region has the DNA TGTGCCAGCGGGGACACGGCGGCGGGAGTGGATACGCAGTATTTT. Its translation: CASGDTAAGVDTQYF.

The V call is TRBV2, the J call TRBJ1-1; D is unclear. Germline-derived CDR1 and CDR2 are SNHLY and FYNNEI. Trimming took off 6 bases at V and 3 bases at J, with 17 bases between the two ends. This CDR3 region has 15 residues. The chain's CDR3 is CASSPEVRWDTEAFF. The CDR3 nucleotides are TGTGCCAGCAGCCCGGAGGTACGATGGGACACTGAAGCTTTCTTT.

The CDR3 DNA sequence: TGTGCCAGCAGTTACGGGCAGGGGGCAGGTTGGAACTATGGCTACACCTTC. This translates into CASSYGQGAGWNYGYTF. V gene TRBV6-5 combines with J gene TRBJ1-2, with 8 bases that match TRBD1. CDR1 MNHEY and CDR2 SVGAGI come from the germline V gene. The V segment lost 2 bases and the J segment 2 bases; nucleotides outside the gene matches: 10. The CDR3 runs 17 residues.

In its sample, this clonotype was seen a few times. This chain connects TRBV27 to TRBJ2-3; D is possibly TRBD1 (6 bases). V lost 7 bases and J lost 1, with 18 bases in between. The CDR3 is 16 amino acids. The germline V gene has CDR1 MNHEY and CDR2 SMNVEV (reference sequence). Here the CDR3 DNA reads TGTGCCAGCATCAACACAGGGCAGGGCCGCACAGATACGCAGTATTTT. As protein: CASINTGQGRTDTQYF.

This clonotype was detected ten times or more. This rearrangement joins TRBV19 to TRBJ2-7, with 7 bases matching TRBD1. The V gene end was trimmed by 5 bases and the J gene end by 3 bases; junction bases not matched to a gene: 10. This CDR3 spans 15 amino acids. Germline values: CDR1 LNHDA, CDR2 SQIVND (reference sequence). CDR3 protein: CASSAGTANYYEQYF. The CDR3 coding sequence is TGTGCCAGTAGTGCCGGGACAGCAAACTACTACGAGCAGTACTTC. The full variable domain, completed using reference TRBV19 and TRBJ2-7, is DGGITQSPKYLFRKEGQNVTLSCEQNLNHDAMYWYRQDPGQGLRLIYYSQIVNDFQKGDIAEGYSVSREKKESFPLTVTSAQKNPTAFYLCASSAGTANYYEQYFGPGTRLTVT.

This clonotype has ten or more counts. The chain uses TRBV5-5 and TRBJ1-4, with D unclear. Germline CDR1 SGHKS, CDR2 YYEKEE (reference sequence). With 0 bases removed from V and 2 bases from J, the gap between germline ends came to 8 bases. This CDR3 spans 15 amino acids. Written as DNA, the CDR3 is TGTGCCAGCAGCTTGGAGTCTGGGACTAATGAAAAACTGTTTTTT. This translates into CASSLESGTNEKLFF.

This clonotype appeared a few times. V and J are TRBV7-6 and TRBJ2-1; D might be TRBD2 (5 bases). In germline, CDR1 is SGHVS, CDR2 FNYEAQ. Deletions cut 5 bases from V and 1 base from J, with 9 bases between. The CDR3 loop spans 14 amino acids. CDR3 residues: CASSSEGSYNEQFF. The CDR3 DNA is TGTGCCAGCAGCAGCGAGGGTTCCTACAATGAGCAGTTCTTC.

Note on this clonotype: This sequence may be a read error, since a much larger clone differs from it by one base. V and J are TRBV19 and TRBJ2-3; D unclear. This CDR3 region has 15 residues. The germline gives CDR1 LNHDA, CDR2 SQIVND (reference sequence). The V gene lost 6 bases and the J gene lost 5 bases, with 18 bases spanning the gap. The CDR3 DNA follows: TGTGCCAGTAGGGCGACGGCAGCGCGTGGAGATACGCAGTATTTT. Protein: CASRATAARGDTQYF. The full variable domain, rest sourced from reference TRBV19 and TRBJ2-3, is DGGITQSPKYLFRKEGQNVTLSCEQNLNHDAMYWYRQDPGQGLRLIYYSQIVNDFQKGDIAEGYSVSREKKESFPLTVTSAQKNPTAFYLCASRATAARGDTQYFGPGTRLTVL.

For the CDR3, the DNA is TGTGCCAGCAGTTTTCACAGTAATCAGCCCCAGCATTTT. This translates into CASSFHSNQPQHF. The chain links TRBV28 to TRBJ1-5; no reliable D call. From germline, CDR1 is MDHEN and CDR2 SYDVKM. V was pared by 3 bases and J by 4 bases, with 7 bases between. The CDR3 covers 13 residues.

In its sample, this clonotype was seen once. The chain carries TRBV6-2 or TRBV6-3 and TRBJ2-1, with D perhaps being TRBD1 or TRBD2 (5 bases each). The CDR3 extends over 19 amino acids. V gave up 4 bases and J gave up 2 bases, with 24 bases separating them. In germline, CDR1 is MNHEY, CDR2 SVGEGT. The CDR3 nucleotides are TGTGCCAGCAGTTCTGACCCTCCAGCGACGGGGACGCCCTACAATGAGCAGTTCTTC. This translates into CASSSDPPATGTPYNEQFF.

This clonotype was detected only a few times. The V call is TRBV6-5, the J call TRBJ2-3; unclear D gene. Deletions cut 5 bases from V and 1 base from J, with 19 bases between. The CDR3 spans 17 residues. CDR1 and CDR2 (germline): MNHEY, SVGAGI. The CDR3 region is CASSPNPAQRGTDTQYF. The CDR3 bases are TGTGCCAGCAGTCCCAACCCTGCGCAGAGAGGCACAGATACGCAGTATTTT.

This clonotype was observed a few times. This sequence joins TRBV7-6 and TRBJ2-2; TRBD1 aligns across 7 bases. CDR1 is SGHVS, CDR2 FNYEAQ, per germline. This CDR3 comprises 17 residues. The V and J ends lost 4 bases and 3 bases, in that order; junction bases with no gene match: 11. The CDR3 nucleotides are TGTGCCAGCAGCTCATCAACACCGGGACAGTACACCGGGGAGCTGTTTTTT. Its protein product is CASSSSTPGQYTGELFF.

This clonotype occurred many times. The chain joins TRBV6-5 to TRBJ1-2, with TRBD1 matching over 9 bases. V shed 5 bases, J shed 0 bases, and the junction held 13 bases outside the gene matches. CDR3 length equals 18 residues. Germline CDR1 MNHEY, CDR2 SVGAGI. The CDR3 nucleotides read TGTGCCAGCAGTAAAAACCTTAGGGGGACAGGGACTAACTATGGCTACACCTTC. Protein product: CASSKNLRGTGTNYGYTF.

In its sample, this clonotype was seen many times. The chain recombines TRBV5-1 with TRBJ2-1, with 8 bases identical to TRBD1. The germline V gene has CDR1 SGHRS and CDR2 YFSETQ. J was trimmed by 9 bases and V by 0 bases; bases with no gene match: 5. The CDR3 sequence is 14 residues long. The CDR3 DNA reads TGCGCCAGCAGCTTGGTGGGCAGGGGGCCTGAGCAGTTCTTC. Protein sequence: CASSLVGRGPEQFF.

The rearrangement uses TRBV6-2 or TRBV6-3 and TRBJ2-1; 7 nucleotides agree with TRBD2. The CDR3 covers 17 residues. Germline assignment: CDR1 MNHEY and CDR2 SVGEGT. With V trimmed by 7 bases and J by 2 bases, 14 bases remained unmatched. The CDR3 loop is CASTEAKRGVAYNEQFF. Here the CDR3 DNA reads TGTGCCAGCACCGAGGCTAAGCGGGGAGTAGCCTACAATGAGCAGTTCTTC.

The chain joins TRBV30 to TRBJ2-5; D remains unclear. V was pared by 0 bases and J by 5 bases, with 13 bases between. The CDR3 extends over 14 amino acids. CDR1 and CDR2 from the germline V gene are GTSNPN and SVGIG (reference sequence). The CDR3 coding sequence is TGTGCCTGGAGTGTACGGCTCCTAGGGGAGACCCAGTACTTC. Residues: CAWSVRLLGETQYF.

The chain links TRBV28 to TRBJ2-1, with 9 bases identical to TRBD2. Trimming removed 2 bases from V and 3 bases from J; junction bases left unmatched: 5. The CDR3 consists of 16 residues. CDR1 MDHEN and CDR2 SYDVKM come from the germline V gene. The CDR3 DNA is TGTGCCAGCAGTTTAAGCCTAGCGGGAATCTACAATGAGCAGTTCTTC. Residues: CASSLSLAGIYNEQFF.

This clonotype was seen only a few times. The chain carries TRBV27 and TRBJ2-3, with 8 bases that match TRBD2. Per germline, CDR1 MNHEY and CDR2 SMNVEV (reference sequence). The CDR3 has 16 amino acids. The J segment lost 1 base and the V segment lost 2 bases, leaving 5 bases of the junction unmatched. The chain's CDR3 is CASSLTGTSGTDTQYF. The CDR3 DNA sequence: TGTGCCAGCAGTTTAACCGGGACTAGTGGCACAGATACGCAGTATTTT.

To note about this clonotype: One end of the junction fails to match germline, which may point to a read error. The chain links TRBV20-1 to TRBJ2-5; the D gene is possibly TRBD2 (6 bases). Germline-derived CDR1 and CDR2 are DFQATT and SNEGSKA (reference sequence). This CDR3 has 17 residues. The CDR3 reads CSTRDFMEGFVQETQYF. Written as DNA, the CDR3 is TGCAGTACTAGAGATTTTATGGAGGGGTTTGTCCAAGAGACCCAGTACTTC.